Listed below are T cell receptor beta chains from one sample, sequenced in a study of graft-versus-host responses after intestinal transplantation. These TCRs are of unknown antigen specificity. The method was immunoSEQ multiplex PCR; TCRdb's version includes in-frame clones alone and lacks a portion of them. The profile shows about 26,000 clones, around 76% of them singletons. The specimen comprised unstimulated CD4+ T cells sorted from spleen or lymph node cells, sampled before intestinal transplant. The origin of the receptors is a human donor who received an intestinal transplant. The CDR3 runs from the conserved cysteine through the conserved F or W. A D gene is named only where the DNA matches it firmly. Only part of the rows carry a size: once, few, many, or a class if the clone is expanded.

J: TRBJ2-3; D: -; size: -; V: TRBV4-1; DNA: TGCGCCAGCAGCCAAGAAGGGACAGATACGCAGTATTTT; CDR3: CASSQEGTDTQYF
J: TRBJ2-7; D: TRBD1; size: -; V: TRBV10-3; DNA: TGTGCCATCAGTGACAGGGGGTACGAGCAGTACTTC; CDR3: CAISDRGYEQYF
J: TRBJ2-7; D: -; size: few; V: TRBV6-1; DNA: TGTGCCAGCCCTCGGGCTACAGGTTCCTACGAGCAGTACTTC; CDR3: CASPRATGSYEQYF
J: TRBJ2-5; D: -; size: -; V: TRBV30; DNA: TGTGCCTGGAGTCTATCGGGGGCCCAGTACTTC; CDR3: CAWSLSGAQYF
J: TRBJ2-5; D: TRBD2; size: -; V: TRBV5-1; DNA: TGCGCCAGCAGCTTGGGCCCCACGGGACTAGCGGGGGGTCAAGAGACCCAGTACTTC; CDR3: CASSLGPTGLAGGQETQYF
J: TRBJ1-1; D: TRBD1; size: -; V: TRBV4-1; DNA: TGCGCCAGCAGCCAGCGGACAGGGGCGAACACTGAAGCTTTCTTT; CDR3: CASSQRTGANTEAFF
J: TRBJ2-1; D: -; size: -; V: TRBV6-5; DNA: TGTGCCAGCAGTTACCCCAGGGGTCGTGGATACAATGAGCAGTTCTTC; CDR3: CASSYPRGRGYNEQFF
J: TRBJ2-7; D: -; size: -; V: TRBV11-3; DNA: TGTGCCAGCAGCTTTCTCAGTCGGGCGGTCTACGAGCAGTACTTC; CDR3: CASSFLSRAVYEQYF
J: TRBJ2-5; D: TRBD2; size: -; V: TRBV19; DNA: TGTGCCAGTGGACGGCAGGGACTAGGGGAGACCCAGTACTTC; CDR3: CASGRQGLGETQYF
J: TRBJ2-2; D: -; size: -; V: TRBV6-1; DNA: TGTGCCAGCAGTGAATTCGAGTCCGGGGAGCTGTTTTTT; CDR3: CASSEFESGELFF
J: TRBJ1-3; D: -; size: -; V: TRBV9; DNA: TGTGCCAGCAGCGTAGGATCCTTCTCTGGAAACACCATATATTTT; CDR3: CASSVGSFSGNTIYF
J: TRBJ2-3; D: TRBD2; size: -; V: TRBV4-1; DNA: TGCGCCAGCAGACCTCATTTCGGGCGGGGGAATAGCACAGATACGCAGTATTTT; CDR3: CASRPHFGRGNSTDTQYF
J: TRBJ2-7; D: TRBD2; size: -; V: TRBV7-8; DNA: TGTGCCAGCAGCTTAGCGCGTGCGGTAGCGGGGGAGCAGTACTTC; CDR3: CASSLARAVAGEQYF
J: TRBJ1-1; D: -; size: -; V: TRBV7-9; DNA: TGTGCCAGCAGCTATTACCGGAACACTGAAGCTTTCTTT; CDR3: CASSYYRNTEAFF
J: TRBJ1-5; D: -; size: -; V: TRBV6-5; DNA: TGTGCCAGCAGTTACGAGCAGGGTTCGTACCAGCCCCAGCATTTT; CDR3: CASSYEQGSYQPQHF
J: TRBJ2-6; D: TRBD1; size: -; V: TRBV2; DNA: TGTGCCAGCAGGGCGGACAGGGCTGGGGCCAACGTCCTGACTTTC; CDR3: CASRADRAGANVLTF
J: TRBJ2-1; D: -; size: -; V: TRBV28; DNA: TGTGCCAGCAGTTTGGCTGACTACAATGAGCAGTTCTTC; CDR3: CASSLADYNEQFF
J: TRBJ2-1; D: -; size: once; V: TRBV7-9; DNA: TGTGCCAGCAGCCAGAGGGTGTTTGGTCTTAACAATGAGCAGTTCTTC; CDR3: CASSQRVFGLNNEQFF
J: TRBJ2-3; D: TRBD1; size: few; V: TRBV11-3; DNA: TGTGCCAGCAGCTTGAGGCCGGGACAGGGCACAGATACGCAGTATTTT; CDR3: CASSLRPGQGTDTQYF
J: TRBJ2-3; D: -; size: few; V: TRBV10-1; DNA: TGCGCCAGCGGTGACGGAGGTACGCAGTATTTT; CDR3: CASGDGGTQYF
J: TRBJ2-1; D: -; size: -; V: TRBV11-3; DNA: TGTGCCAGCAGCTCCGGGACGATTGAGCAGTTCTTC; CDR3: CASSSGTIEQFF
J: TRBJ2-7; D: -; size: -; V: TRBV2; DNA: TGTGCCAGCAGTGACCAAGGCTACGAGCAGTACTTC; CDR3: CASSDQGYEQYF
J: TRBJ2-7; D: TRBD2; size: -; V: TRBV28; DNA: TGTGCCAGCAGTCGAACCAGGACTAGCGGATACGAGCAGTACTTC; CDR3: CASSRTRTSGYEQYF
J: TRBJ2-7; D: -; size: -; V: TRBV4-1; DNA: TGCGCCAGCAGCCAGGGGCGACTCGGTTACGAGCAGTACTTC; CDR3: CASSQGRLGYEQYF
J: TRBJ2-7; D: TRBD2; size: -; V: TRBV7-6; DNA: TGTGCCAGCCGGCTCCGAGCGGGGGGTCGGCACGAGCAGTACTTC; CDR3: CASRLRAGGRHEQYF
J: TRBJ2-3; D: -; size: -; V: TRBV6-8; DNA: TGTGCCAGCAGTTACCCGACCAAAGACCACCCGGGGATCACAGATACGCAGTATTTT; CDR3: CASSYPTKDHPGITDTQYF
J: TRBJ2-3; D: -; size: -; V: TRBV11-3; DNA: TGTGCCAGCAGCTTAGCGGGGGGCACAGATACGCAGTATTTT; CDR3: CASSLAGGTDTQYF
J: TRBJ1-4; D: -; size: -; V: TRBV15; DNA: TGTGCCACCAGCAGGGGTCATTACGGGATAGACGAAAAACTGTTTTTT; CDR3: CATSRGHYGIDEKLFF
J: TRBJ2-4; D: -; size: -; V: TRBV2; DNA: TGTGCCAGCAGAGGGGCCAAAAACATTCAGTACTTC; CDR3: CASRGAKNIQYF
J: TRBJ2-3; D: -; size: -; V: TRBV11-3; DNA: TGTGCCAGCAGCCCGAACCCCCGCACAGATACGCAGTATTTT; CDR3: CASSPNPRTDTQYF
J: TRBJ2-6; D: TRBD1; size: few; V: TRBV5-1; DNA: TGCGCCAGCAGCTACTCCGGGACAGGCCGCTCTGGGGCCAACGTCCTGACTTTC; CDR3: CASSYSGTGRSGANVLTF
J: TRBJ2-1; D: -; size: -; V: TRBV7-2; DNA: TGTGCCAGCAGCTTAAGTGGATACAATGAGCAGTTCTTC; CDR3: CASSLSGYNEQFF
J: TRBJ2-7; D: TRBD1; size: -; V: TRBV7-9; DNA: TGTGCCAGCAGCCCTCGACAGGGTGGGGACGAGCAGTACTTC; CDR3: CASSPRQGGDEQYF
J: TRBJ2-2; D: -; size: -; V: TRBV6-4; DNA: TGTGCCAGCAGTGACAGGGACACCGGGGAGCTGTTTTTT; CDR3: CASSDRDTGELFF
J: TRBJ1-4; D: -; size: -; V: TRBV19; DNA: TGTGCCAGTAGTCCGGGAGAAAAACTGTTTTTT; CDR3: CASSPGEKLFF
J: TRBJ2-1; D: -; size: -; V: TRBV5-4; DNA: TGTGCCAGCAGCTCAGGGGTCCTCTCCTACAATGAGCAGTTCTTC; CDR3: CASSSGVLSYNEQFF
J: TRBJ1-2; D: TRBD1; size: once; V: TRBV14; DNA: TGTGCCAGCAGCCAACAGGGGGACTATGGCTACACCTTC; CDR3: CASSQQGDYGYTF
J: TRBJ2-1; D: TRBD1; size: -; V: TRBV5-6; DNA: TGTGCCAGCAGCTTGGGACAGGGGATCTACAATGAGCAGTTCTTC; CDR3: CASSLGQGIYNEQFF
J: TRBJ2-3; D: -; size: -; V: TRBV6-5; DNA: TGTGCCAGCATCGACCTTCGGCCGTATTTT; CDR3: CASIDLRPYF
J: TRBJ2-7; D: TRBD2; size: -; V: TRBV7-2; DNA: TGTGCCAGCAGCCTCAGCGGGATCGGGTTCCTTACCTACGAGCAGTACTTC; CDR3: CASSLSGIGFLTYEQYF
J: TRBJ2-5; D: -; size: -; V: TRBV15; DNA: TGTGCCACCAGCCGGGAGAGGGTGAACCAAGAGACCCAGTACTTC; CDR3: CATSRERVNQETQYF
J: TRBJ2-7; D: TRBD2; size: -; V: TRBV7-8; DNA: TGTGCCAGCAGCCCGACCGGGACTAGCGGGATAACCTACGAGCAGTACTTC; CDR3: CASSPTGTSGITYEQYF
J: TRBJ2-5; D: -; size: -; V: TRBV25-1; DNA: TGTGCCAGCAGTGATGGTCGGCAGGGCCGAGAGACCCAGTACTTC; CDR3: CASSDGRQGRETQYF
J: TRBJ2-5; D: TRBD2; size: -; V: TRBV5-1; DNA: TGCGCCAGCCGTACTAGCGGGAGCGAGACCCAGTACTTC; CDR3: CASRTSGSETQYF
J: TRBJ2-3; D: -; size: -; V: TRBV5-1; DNA: TGCGCCAGCAGCTTGTTTGGCGGTGGGGGCACAGATACGCAGTATTTT; CDR3: CASSLFGGGGTDTQYF
J: TRBJ2-5; D: TRBD1; size: -; V: TRBV28; DNA: TGTGCCAGCAGTTCGGGACAGGCACAAGAGACCCAGTACTTC; CDR3: CASSSGQAQETQYF
J: TRBJ1-2; D: TRBD1; size: -; V: TRBV19; DNA: TGTGCCAGTAGTATACTCCTCAGGGGGGGCACCCCTAACTATGGCTACACCTTC; CDR3: CASSILLRGGTPNYGYTF
J: TRBJ2-7; D: TRBD1; size: -; V: TRBV18; DNA: TGTGCCAGCTCACCACGCCGGGACAGTGTATCTGCCGAGCAGTACTTC; CDR3: CASSPRRDSVSAEQYF
J: TRBJ1-1; D: -; size: -; V: TRBV28; DNA: TGTGCCAGCAGTAACTCATGGGTCTCACTACCTGAAGCTTTCTTT; CDR3: CASSNSWVSLPEAFF
J: TRBJ2-7; D: -; size: medium-sized; V: TRBV5-1; DNA: TGCGCCAGCAGAGCAGGGGCGGACGGCCCCTACGAGCAGTACTTC; CDR3: CASRAGADGPYEQYF
J: TRBJ2-1; D: TRBD2; size: -; V: TRBV29-1; DNA: TGCAGCGTTGGACTAGCGGGGGGGCGAAATGAGCAGTTCTTC; CDR3: CSVGLAGGRNEQFF
J: TRBJ2-1; D: -; size: -; V: TRBV15; DNA: TGTGCCACCAGCAGAGAAGGGGGAAATGAGCAGTTCTTC; CDR3: CATSREGGNEQFF
J: TRBJ2-3; D: -; size: -; V: TRBV4-1; DNA: TGCGCCAGCAGCCAAGCGCATCAGTTCACAGATACGCAGTATTTT; CDR3: CASSQAHQFTDTQYF